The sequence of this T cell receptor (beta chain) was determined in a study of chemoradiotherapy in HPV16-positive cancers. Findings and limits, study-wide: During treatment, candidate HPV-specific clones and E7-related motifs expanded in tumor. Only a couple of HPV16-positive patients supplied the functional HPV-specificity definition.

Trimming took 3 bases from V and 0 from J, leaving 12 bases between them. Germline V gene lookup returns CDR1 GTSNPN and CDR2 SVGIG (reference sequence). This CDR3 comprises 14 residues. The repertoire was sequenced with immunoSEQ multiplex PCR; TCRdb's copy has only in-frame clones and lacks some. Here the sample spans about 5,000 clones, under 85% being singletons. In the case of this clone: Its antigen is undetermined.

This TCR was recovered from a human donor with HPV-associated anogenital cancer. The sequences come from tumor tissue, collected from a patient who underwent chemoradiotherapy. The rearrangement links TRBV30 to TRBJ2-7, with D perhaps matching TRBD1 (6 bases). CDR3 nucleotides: TGTGCCTGGAGAACAGGGATTAGCTCCTACGAGCAGTACTTC. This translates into CAWRTGISSYEQYF.